Following are 18 T cell receptor beta chains from one sample sequenced in a study of blood T cell repertoires in COVID-19. Repertoires were generated with immunoSEQ multiplex PCR, while TCRdb's copy carries only in-frame clones and drops some. The sample lists 200,000 to 250,000 clones; about 89% were seen once. Sequenced sample: peripheral blood. Receptors were obtained from a woman aged 60-75 years who had recovered from COVID-19.

CDR3 coding DNA: TGTGCCAGCAGCTCTTTTCGAGGCGCCGGAAACACCATATATTTT. Encoded protein: CASSSFRGAGNTIYF. V and J are TRBV11-2 and TRBJ1-3; D ambiguous. This CDR3 is 15 amino acids long. From germline, CDR1 is SGHAT and CDR2 FQNNGV. Trimming took off 4 bases at V and 4 bases at J, with 14 bases between the two ends.

The V gene is TRBV20-1, the J gene TRBJ2-3, with no clear D. The V gene lost 3 bases and the J gene lost 0 bases, with 10 bases spanning the gap. The CDR3 has 14 amino acids. Germline values: CDR1 DFQATT, CDR2 SNEGSKA (reference sequence). The CDR3 sequence: CSASQASSTDTQYF. The CDR3 DNA reads TGCAGTGCTAGTCAGGCCTCTAGCACAGATACGCAGTATTTT.

The chain carries TRBV4-1 and TRBJ1-2; D is perhaps TRBD1 (5 bases). The V end was cut by 1 base, the J end by 7 bases, with 19 bases between. The CDR3 spans 16 residues. Germline lookup yields CDR1 MGHRA and CDR2 YSYEKL. The CDR3 bases are TGCGCCAGCAGCCAAGCCCCCCGGCAGGGTGGGGCTGGCTACACCTTC. Translated: CASSQAPRQGGAGYTF.

This clone turned up a few times. V usage is TRBV9 and J usage is TRBJ1-3, with D tentatively TRBD1 (5 bases). Looked up from germline, CDR1 is SGDLS and CDR2 is YYNGEE. The V end lost 2 bases, the J end lost 2 bases, and 8 bases lay between the germline ends. CDR3 size: 14 residues. The CDR3 protein is CASSVGGTGNTIYF. DNA for the CDR3: TGTGCCAGCAGCGTTGGGGGGACTGGAAACACCATATATTTT.

This sequence joins TRBV2 and TRBJ2-7; the match to TRBD1 covers 9 bases. V lost 6 bases to trimming and J lost 6 bases; unmatched junction nucleotides: 9. CDR3 length: 14 amino acids. Germline V CDR1 and CDR2: SNHLY, FYNNEI. CDR3 protein: CASRTGTGQGEQYF. The CDR3 DNA follows: TGTGCCAGCAGGACCGGGACAGGGCAGGGCGAGCAGTACTTC.

The rearrangement uses TRBV28 and TRBJ1-2, with no clear D. CDR3 length equals 14 residues. Germline V gene lookup returns CDR1 MDHEN and CDR2 SYDVKM. Trimming took 3 bases from V and 0 from J, leaving 8 bases between them. This CDR3 is CASSFSIANYGYTF. As DNA, the CDR3 is TGTGCCAGCAGTTTTTCGATAGCTAACTATGGCTACACCTTC.

J is TRBJ1-4 and V is TRBV9, with TRBD1 matching over 10 bases. Germline CDR1 reads SGDLS; CDR2 reads YYNGEE. The CDR3 length is 15 residues. V was clipped by 2 bases and J by 5 bases; unmatched bases: 3. DNA of the CDR3: TGTGCCAGCAGCGTTCCGACAGGGGGCAATGAAAAACTGTTTTTT. It translates to CASSVPTGGNEKLFF.

The sample holds one count of this clone. The germline gene is not matched at one end of the junction; a read error may be the cause. V is TRBV29-1 and J is TRBJ2-5; 8 bases agree with TRBD2. From germline, CDR1 is SQVTM and CDR2 ANQGSEA. The CDR3 spans 12 residues. The CDR3 DNA reads as TGCAGCGTTGAAGTTCGGGGGGGGTCCGGCCACTTC. It yields the protein CSVEVRGGSGHF.

The genes are TRBV9 and TRBJ2-1; TRBD2 matches at 9 bases. Germline V gene lookup returns CDR1 SGDLS and CDR2 YYNGEE. The junction had 16 bases not matched to a gene; V was cut back by 4 bases and J by 8 bases. The CDR3 is 17 amino acids. The CDR3 coding sequence is TGTGCCAGCAGCAAGTACCGGGGTAGCGGGGGATTGGATGAGCAGTTCTTC. It specifies CASSKYRGSGGLDEQFF.

The chain has TRBV3-1 (or the pseudogene TRBV3-2) and TRBJ1-6; 10 bases fit TRBD1. Losses at the gene ends were 7 bases for V and 10 bases for J; bases not matched to a gene: 19. The CDR3 contains 18 residues. CDR1 is LGHDT, CDR2 YNNKEL, per germline (reference sequence). The CDR3 DNA reads as TGTGCCAGCACCTCTAGCACCCGGGGACAGGGGTTTGTATCACCCCTCCACTTT. Translating gives CASTSSTRGQGFVSPLHF.

The rearrangement joins TRBV7-6 to TRBJ2-7; tentative D call: TRBD2 (5 bases). Germline CDR1 reads SGHVS; CDR2 reads FNYEAQ. Trimming took 8 bases from V and 3 from J, leaving 14 bases between them. The CDR3 runs 13 residues. This chain's CDR3 is CASSLGVGYEQYF. The CDR3 DNA sequence: TGTGCCAGCTCCTTGGGAGTGGGCTACGAGCAGTACTTC.

This clone occurred a few times. The chain recombines TRBV27 with TRBJ1-1; 7 nucleotides match TRBD1. The germline gives CDR1 MNHEY, CDR2 SMNVEV (reference sequence). The CDR3 extends over 17 amino acids. Unmatched junction bases numbered 14, after V lost 6 bases and J lost 1 base. For the CDR3, the DNA is TGTGCCAGCAGGGACCCGGGACAGAACTTCAAGAACACTGAAGCTTTCTTT. It translates to CASRDPGQNFKNTEAFF.

The chain couples TRBV3-1 (or the pseudogene TRBV3-2) to TRBJ1-1, with no clear D. The CDR3 has 13 residues. V was shortened by 3 bases and J by 6 bases, with 11 bases between the two germline ends. The germline V gene has CDR1 LGHDT and CDR2 YNNKEL (reference sequence). CDR3 amino acids: CASSQRSGAEAFF. The CDR3 DNA sequence: TGTGCCAGCAGCCAGCGAAGCGGGGCTGAAGCTTTCTTT.

This clone was seen repeatedly, ten times or more. For the CDR3, the DNA is TGTGCCAGCAGTTTATTCGGGAGCTCTGGAAACACCATATATTTT. Its protein product is CASSLFGSSGNTIYF. This rearrangement joins TRBV27 to TRBJ1-3; no reliable D call. The CDR3 covers 15 residues. In germline, CDR1 is MNHEY, CDR2 SMNVEV (reference sequence). V was cut by 1 base and J by 0 bases, with 7 bases left in between.

The gene calls are TRBV5-1 and TRBJ1-3; TRBD1 agrees at 9 bases. The CDR3 is 16 amino acids. Germline V gene data show CDR1 as SGHRS and CDR2 as YFSETQ. Trimming cost V 1 base and J 6 bases; bases outside gene matches: 8. CDR3 amino acids: CASSLIPGQGENTIYF. CDR3 DNA sequence: TGCGCCAGCAGCTTGATCCCGGGACAGGGTGAAAACACCATATATTTT.

The chain is built from TRBV18 and TRBJ2-1; the D is unclear. This CDR3 is 15 amino acids long. Trimming removed 2 bases from V and 2 bases from J, with 10 bases in between. Germline loops: CDR1 KGHSH, CDR2 LQKENI. This chain's CDR3 is CASSPAGSPYNEQFF. CDR3 sequence (DNA): TGTGCCAGCTCACCAGCCGGTAGTCCCTACAATGAGCAGTTCTTC.

The chain recombines TRBV28 with TRBJ2-2, with D perhaps TRBD2 (5 bases). Germline loops: CDR1 MDHEN, CDR2 SYDVKM. The germline V and J ends were trimmed by 2 bases and 6 bases, with 28 bases remaining between them. This CDR3 has 20 amino acids. The CDR3 region is CASSLETVGLRLAFAGELFF. CDR3 DNA sequence: TGTGCCAGCAGTTTAGAAACTGTTGGCCTAAGGCTAGCCTTCGCCGGGGAGCTGTTTTTT.

This clone was seen a single time. This chain links TRBV7-3 with TRBJ1-6; the D gene is possibly TRBD1 (5 bases). CDR3 size: 15 residues. Germline V gene lookup returns CDR1 SGHTA and CDR2 FQGTGA. Trimming left V 2 bases short and J 5 bases short, with 10 bases between. The chain's CDR3 is CASSLLGGDNSPLHF. DNA of the CDR3: TGTGCCAGCAGCTTATTGGGGGGGGATAATTCACCCCTCCACTTT. Full variable domain (remainder filled in from reference TRBV7-3 and TRBJ1-6): GAGVSQTPSNKVTEKGKYVELRCDPISGHTALYWYRQSLGQGPEFLIYFQGTGAADDSGLPNDRFFAVRPEGSVSTLKIQRTERGDSAVYLCASSLLGGDNSPLHFGNGTRLTVT.